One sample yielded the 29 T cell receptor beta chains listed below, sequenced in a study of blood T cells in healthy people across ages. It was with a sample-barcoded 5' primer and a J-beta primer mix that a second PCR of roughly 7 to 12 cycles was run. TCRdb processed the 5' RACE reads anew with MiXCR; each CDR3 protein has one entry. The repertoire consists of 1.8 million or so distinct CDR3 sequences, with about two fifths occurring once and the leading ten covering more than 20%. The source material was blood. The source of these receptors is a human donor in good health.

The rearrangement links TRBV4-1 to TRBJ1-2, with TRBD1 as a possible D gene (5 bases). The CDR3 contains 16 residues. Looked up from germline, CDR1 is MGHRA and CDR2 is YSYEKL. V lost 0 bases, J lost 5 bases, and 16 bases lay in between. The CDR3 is CASSQDRIEGSYGYTF. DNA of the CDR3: TGCGCCAGCAGCCAAGATAGGATCGAGGGGTCATATGGCTACACCTTC.

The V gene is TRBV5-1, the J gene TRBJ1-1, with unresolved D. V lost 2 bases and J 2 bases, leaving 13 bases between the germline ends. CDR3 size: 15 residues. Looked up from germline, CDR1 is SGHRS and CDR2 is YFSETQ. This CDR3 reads CASSLGQQTNTEAFF. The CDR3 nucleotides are TGCGCCAGCAGCTTAGGTCAACAGACCAACACTGAAGCTTTCTTT. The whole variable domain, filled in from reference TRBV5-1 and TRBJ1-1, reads KAGVTQTPRYLIKTRGQQVTLSCSPISGHRSVSWYQQTPGQGLQFLFEYFSETQRNKGNFPGRFSGRQFSNSRSEMNVSTLELGDSALYLCASSLGQQTNTEAFFGQGTRLTVV.

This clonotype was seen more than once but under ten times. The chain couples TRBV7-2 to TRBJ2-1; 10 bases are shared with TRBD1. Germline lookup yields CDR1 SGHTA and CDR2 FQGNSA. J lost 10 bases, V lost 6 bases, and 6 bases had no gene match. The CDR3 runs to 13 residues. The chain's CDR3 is CASRGQGSQEQFF. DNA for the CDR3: TGTGCCAGCAGGGGACAGGGGTCACAGGAGCAGTTCTTC. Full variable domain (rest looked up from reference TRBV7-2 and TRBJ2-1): GAGVSQSPSNKVTEKGKDVELRCDPISGHTALYWYRQSLGQGLEFLIYFQGNSAPDKSGLPSDRFSAERTGGSVSTLTIQRTQQEDSAVYLCASRGQGSQEQFFGPGTRLTVL.

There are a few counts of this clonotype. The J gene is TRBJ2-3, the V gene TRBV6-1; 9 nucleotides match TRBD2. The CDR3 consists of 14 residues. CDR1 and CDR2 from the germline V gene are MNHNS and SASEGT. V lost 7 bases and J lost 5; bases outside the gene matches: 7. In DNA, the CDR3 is TGTGCCAGCAAAGGGCGGGGGGGCGGAGATACGCAGTATTTT. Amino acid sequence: CASKGRGGGDTQYF.

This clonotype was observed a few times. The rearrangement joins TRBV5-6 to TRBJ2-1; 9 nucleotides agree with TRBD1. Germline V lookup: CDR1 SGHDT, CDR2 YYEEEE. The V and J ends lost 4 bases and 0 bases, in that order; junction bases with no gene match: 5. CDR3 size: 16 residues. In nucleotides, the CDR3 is TGTGCCAGCAGCAGCGAACAGGGGGCCTCCTACAATGAGCAGTTCTTC. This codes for CASSSEQGASYNEQFF.

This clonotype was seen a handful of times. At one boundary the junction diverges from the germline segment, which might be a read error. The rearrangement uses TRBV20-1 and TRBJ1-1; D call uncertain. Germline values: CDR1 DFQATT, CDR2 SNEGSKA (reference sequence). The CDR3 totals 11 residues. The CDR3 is CSASWETETFF. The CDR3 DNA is TGCAGTGCTAGTTGGGAGACTGAAACTTTCTTT.

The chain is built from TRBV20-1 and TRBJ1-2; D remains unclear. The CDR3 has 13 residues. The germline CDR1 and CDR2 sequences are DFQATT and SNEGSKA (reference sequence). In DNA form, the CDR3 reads TGCAGCCCCTCCGGCGGGCCAGGCTATGGCTACACCTTC. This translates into CSPSGGPGYGYTF.

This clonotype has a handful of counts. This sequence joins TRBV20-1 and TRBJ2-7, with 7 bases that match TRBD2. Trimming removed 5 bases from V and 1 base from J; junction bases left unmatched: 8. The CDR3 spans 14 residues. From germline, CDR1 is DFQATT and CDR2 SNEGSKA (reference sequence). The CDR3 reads CSARGLVGSYEQYF. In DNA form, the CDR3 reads TGCAGTGCTCGAGGACTAGTCGGGTCCTACGAGCAGTACTTC.

The CDR3 DNA is TGCAGCGTGTCCGGGACAGGAACTAACTATGGCTACACCTTC. It encodes CSVSGTGTNYGYTF. The chain joins TRBV29-1 to TRBJ1-2; 8 bases fit TRBD1. Per germline, CDR1 SQVTM and CDR2 ANQGSEA. The CDR3 length is 14 residues. V gave up 6 bases and J gave up 0 bases; unmatched junction bases: 6.

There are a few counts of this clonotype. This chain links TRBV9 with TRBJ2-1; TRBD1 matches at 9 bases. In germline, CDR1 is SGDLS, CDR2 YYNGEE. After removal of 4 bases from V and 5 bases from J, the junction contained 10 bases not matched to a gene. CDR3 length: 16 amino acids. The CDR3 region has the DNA TGTGCCAGCAGCACAAGCCCGGGACAGGGAGACAATGAGCAGTTCTTC. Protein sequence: CASSTSPGQGDNEQFF. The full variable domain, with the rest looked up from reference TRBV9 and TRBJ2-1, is DSGVTQTPKHLITATGQRVTLRCSPRSGDLSVYWYQQSLDQGLQFLIQYYNGEERAKGNILERFSAQQFPDLHSELNLSSLELGDSALYFCASSTSPGQGDNEQFFGPGTRLTVL.

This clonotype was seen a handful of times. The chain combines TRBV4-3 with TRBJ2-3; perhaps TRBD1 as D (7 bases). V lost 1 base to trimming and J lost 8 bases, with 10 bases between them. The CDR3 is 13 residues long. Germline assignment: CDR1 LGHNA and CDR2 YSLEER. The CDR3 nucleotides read TGCGCCAGCAGCCAAGCGCAGGGGGGTACGCAGTATTTT. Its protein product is CASSQAQGGTQYF.

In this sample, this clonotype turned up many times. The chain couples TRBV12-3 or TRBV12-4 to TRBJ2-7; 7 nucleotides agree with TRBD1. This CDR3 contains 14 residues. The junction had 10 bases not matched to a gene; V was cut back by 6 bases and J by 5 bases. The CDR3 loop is CASSPTGRTHEQYF. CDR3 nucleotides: TGTGCCAGCAGCCCGACAGGGCGGACTCACGAGCAGTACTTC.

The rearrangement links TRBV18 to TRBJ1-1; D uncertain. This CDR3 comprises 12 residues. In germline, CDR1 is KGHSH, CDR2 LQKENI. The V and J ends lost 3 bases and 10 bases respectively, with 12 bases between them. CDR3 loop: CASSPGLEAAFF. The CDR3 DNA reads TGTGCCAGCTCACCGGGATTGGAGGCAGCTTTCTTT.

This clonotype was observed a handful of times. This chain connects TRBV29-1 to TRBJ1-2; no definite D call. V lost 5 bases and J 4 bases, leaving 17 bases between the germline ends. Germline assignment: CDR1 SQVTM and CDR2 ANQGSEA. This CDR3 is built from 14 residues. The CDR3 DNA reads TGCAGCGTTCGGGAGGGCGGAAATCCCTATGGCTACACCTTC. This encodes CSVREGGNPYGYTF.

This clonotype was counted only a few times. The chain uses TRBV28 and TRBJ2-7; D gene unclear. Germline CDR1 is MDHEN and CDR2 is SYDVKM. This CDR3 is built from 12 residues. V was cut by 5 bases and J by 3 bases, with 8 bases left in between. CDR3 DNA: TGTGCCAGCAGTATCAAGTTCTACGAGCAGTACTTC. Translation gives CASSIKFYEQYF.

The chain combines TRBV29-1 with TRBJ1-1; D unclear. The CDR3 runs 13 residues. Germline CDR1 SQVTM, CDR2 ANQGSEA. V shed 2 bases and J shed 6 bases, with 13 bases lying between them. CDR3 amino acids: CSVETQTGAEAFF. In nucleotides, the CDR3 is TGCAGCGTTGAAACACAAACGGGTGCTGAAGCTTTCTTT.

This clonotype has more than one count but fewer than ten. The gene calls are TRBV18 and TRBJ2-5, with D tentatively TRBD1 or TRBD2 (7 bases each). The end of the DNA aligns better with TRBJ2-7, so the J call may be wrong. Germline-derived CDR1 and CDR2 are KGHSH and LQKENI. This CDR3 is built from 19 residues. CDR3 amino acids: CASSPRGLVHGGGGHEQYF. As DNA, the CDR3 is TGTGCCAGCTCACCGAGGGGGCTAGTTCATGGCGGGGGAGGCCACGAGCAGTACTTC.

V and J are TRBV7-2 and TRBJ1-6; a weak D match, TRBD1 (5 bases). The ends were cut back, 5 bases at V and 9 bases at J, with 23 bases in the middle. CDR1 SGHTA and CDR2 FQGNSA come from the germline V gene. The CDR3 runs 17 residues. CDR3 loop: CASSETPGTPGSSPLHF. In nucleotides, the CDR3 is TGTGCCAGCAGCGAAACCCCCGGGACCCCGGGAAGTTCACCCCTCCACTTT.

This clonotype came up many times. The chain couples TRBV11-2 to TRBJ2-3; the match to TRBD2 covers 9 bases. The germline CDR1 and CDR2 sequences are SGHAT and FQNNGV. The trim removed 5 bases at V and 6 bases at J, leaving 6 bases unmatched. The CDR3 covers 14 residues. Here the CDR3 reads CASSLGLASDTQYF. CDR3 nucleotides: TGTGCCAGCAGCCTGGGACTAGCAAGTGATACGCAGTATTTT.

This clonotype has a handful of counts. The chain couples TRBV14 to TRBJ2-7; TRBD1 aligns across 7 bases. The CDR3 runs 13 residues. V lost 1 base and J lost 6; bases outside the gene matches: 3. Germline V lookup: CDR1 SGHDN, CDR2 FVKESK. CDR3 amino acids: CASSQAGGTEQYF. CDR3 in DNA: TGTGCCAGCAGCCAAGCAGGGGGAACCGAGCAGTACTTC.

The CDR3 protein is CSAVTGTGFAYEQYF. CDR3 coding DNA: TGCAGTGCTGTTACCGGGACAGGTTTTGCCTACGAGCAGTACTTC. This rearrangement joins TRBV20-1 to TRBJ2-7; 8 nucleotides agree with TRBD1. Germline V CDR1 and CDR2: DFQATT, SNEGSKA (reference sequence). The CDR3 runs 15 residues. The V segment lost 5 bases and the J segment 2 bases; nucleotides outside the gene matches: 11.

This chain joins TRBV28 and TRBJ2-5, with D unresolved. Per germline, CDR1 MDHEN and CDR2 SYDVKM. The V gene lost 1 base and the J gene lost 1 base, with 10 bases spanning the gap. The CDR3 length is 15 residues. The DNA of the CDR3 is TGTGCCAGCAGTTTATTGGCCTCCCCCCAAGAGACCCAGTACTTC. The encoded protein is CASSLLASPQETQYF.

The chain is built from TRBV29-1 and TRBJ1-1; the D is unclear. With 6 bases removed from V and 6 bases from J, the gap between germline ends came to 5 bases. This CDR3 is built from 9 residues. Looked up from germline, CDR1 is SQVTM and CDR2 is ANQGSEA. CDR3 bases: TGCAGCGTATCCGCTGAAGCTTTCTTT. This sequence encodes CSVSAEAFF.

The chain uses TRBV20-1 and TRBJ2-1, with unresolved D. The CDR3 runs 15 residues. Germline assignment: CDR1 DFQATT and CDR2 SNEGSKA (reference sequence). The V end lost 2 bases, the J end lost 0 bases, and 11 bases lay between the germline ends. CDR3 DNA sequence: TGCAGTGCTAGAACCTTCGTTTCCTCCTACAATGAGCAGTTCTTC. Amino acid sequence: CSARTFVSSYNEQFF.

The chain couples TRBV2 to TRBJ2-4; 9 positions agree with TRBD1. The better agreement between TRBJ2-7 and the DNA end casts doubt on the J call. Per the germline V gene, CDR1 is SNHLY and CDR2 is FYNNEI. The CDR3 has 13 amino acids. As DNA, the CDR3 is TGTGCCAGCGAGGGACAGGGTTACTACGAGCAGTACTTC. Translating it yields CASEGQGYYEQYF.

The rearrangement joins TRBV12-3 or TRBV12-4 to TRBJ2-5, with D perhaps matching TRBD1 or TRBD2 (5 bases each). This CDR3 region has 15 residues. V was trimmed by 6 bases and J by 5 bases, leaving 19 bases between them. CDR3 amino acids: CASSLGWTSGETQYF. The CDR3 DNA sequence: TGTGCCAGCAGCCTCGGTTGGACATCGGGGGAGACCCAGTACTTC.

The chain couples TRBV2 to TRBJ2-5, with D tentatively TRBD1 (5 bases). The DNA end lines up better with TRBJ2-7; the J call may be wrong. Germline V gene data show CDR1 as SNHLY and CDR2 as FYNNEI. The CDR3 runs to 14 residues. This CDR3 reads CASSEVKGCGEQYF. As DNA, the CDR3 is TGTGCCAGCAGTGAAGTTAAGGGGTGTGGCGAGCAGTACTTC.

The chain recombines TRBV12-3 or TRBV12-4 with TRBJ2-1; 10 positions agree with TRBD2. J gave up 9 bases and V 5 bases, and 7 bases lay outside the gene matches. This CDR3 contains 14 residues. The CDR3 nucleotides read TGTGCCAGCAGTGACCAAGCGGGGGGGCTTGAGCAGTTCTTC. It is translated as CASSDQAGGLEQFF.

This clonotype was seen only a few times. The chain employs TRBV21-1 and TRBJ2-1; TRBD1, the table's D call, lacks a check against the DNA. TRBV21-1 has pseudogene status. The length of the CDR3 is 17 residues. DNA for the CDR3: TGTGCCAGCAGCAAAAGAGGGGGGACACCATTTTACAATGAGCAGTTCTTC. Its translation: CASSKRGGTPFYNEQFF.